These T cell receptor beta chains were read from a single sample in a study of cytomegalovirus exposure and HLA in healthy donors. Sequencing was performed with immunoSEQ multiplex PCR; in TCRdb, only in-frame clones are kept and a portion is missing. Of some 74,000 clones listed, 60% to 85% are singletons. Sequencing input: PBMCs. These receptor sequences come from a male donor in good health and CMV-seronegative. CDR3s include the opening cysteine and the closing phenylalanine or tryptophan. The order of the fields is D gene, J gene, clone size, V gene, CDR3 protein, CDR3 DNA. D genes are given only for firm matches. A clone size is listed for some rows: how often the clone was seen (once, few, many), or a class if it is expanded.

. TRBJ1-5 . TRBV18 CASSPQRETSGNQPQHF TGTGCCAGCTCACCCCAGAGGGAGACTAGTGGCAATCAGCCCCAGCATTTT
. TRBJ1-5 . TRBV5-6 CASSLRAGRSNQPQNF TGTGCCAGCAGCTTAAGGGCAGGGCGTAGCAATCAGCCCCAGAATTTT
. TRBJ2-2 . TRBV5-6 CASSLGAANTGELFF TGTGCCAGCAGCTTGGGGGCAGCGAACACCGGGGAGCTGTTTTTT
. TRBJ1-2 . TRBV6-5 CASSGLYGYTF TGTGCCAGCAGTGGCCTCTATGGCTACACCTTC
TRBD2 TRBJ2-1 . TRBV27 CASSPQREGDNEQFF TGTGCCAGCAGTCCTCAGCGGGAGGGGGACAATGAGCAGTTCTTC
TRBD2 TRBJ2-3 . TRBV19 CASSIRTSGGPDTQYF TGTGCCAGTAGTATAAGGACTAGCGGGGGGCCAGATACGCAGTATTTT
TRBD1 TRBJ2-3 once TRBV7-9 CASSFQGGTDTQYF TGTGCCAGCAGCTTCCAGGGGGGCACAGATACGCAGTATTTT
. TRBJ2-3 . TRBV6-4 CASSAPGLKLDTQYF TGTGCCAGCAGTGCCCCGGGACTGAAGTTAGATACGCAGTATTTT
TRBD2 TRBJ2-2 few TRBV5-1 CASSPRGTSGNTGELFF TGCGCCAGCAGCCCCCGGGGGACTAGCGGGAATACCGGGGAGCTGTTTTTT
TRBD1 TRBJ1-4 . TRBV19 CASSIRVGQGAHMSNEKLFF TGTGCCAGTAGCATCCGAGTCGGACAGGGCGCCCATATGTCGAATGAAAAACTGTTTTTT
. TRBJ1-1 . TRBV10-2 CASSGQTNTEAFF TGCGCCAGCAGTGGGCAGACAAACACTGAAGCTTTCTTT
TRBD1 TRBJ1-1 . TRBV27 CASSPRGQNTEAFF TGTGCCAGCAGTCCCAGGGGGCAGAACACTGAAGCTTTCTTT
TRBD1 TRBJ2-1 . TRBV6-4 CASRTTGQGREQFF TGTGCCAGCAGAACGACTGGACAGGGACGCGAGCAGTTCTTC
TRBD2 TRBJ2-1 . TRBV5-5 CASSKGTSGRGYNEQFF TGTGCCAGCAGCAAAGGGACTAGCGGAAGGGGGTACAATGAGCAGTTCTTC
. TRBJ2-2 . TRBV2 CASRRGQTNTGELFF TGTGCCAGCAGGAGGGGACAAACGAACACCGGGGAGCTGTTTTTT
TRBD2 TRBJ2-1 . TRBV27 CASILAGGPSYNEQFF TGTGCCAGCATCTTAGCGGGAGGGCCATCCTACAATGAGCAGTTCTTC
TRBD1 TRBJ1-1 . TRBV5-6 CASRDRTGEWADTEAFF TGTGCCAGCAGGGATAGGACAGGGGAGTGGGCCGACACTGAAGCTTTCTTT
. TRBJ2-2 . TRBV9 CASSGILVGAYTGELFF TGTGCCAGCAGCGGAATACTAGTGGGGGCGTACACCGGGGAGCTGTTTTTT
TRBD1 TRBJ1-2 once TRBV7-3 CASSPQGQGFGYTF TGTGCCAGCAGCCCACAGGGACAGGGGTTTGGCTACACCTTC
TRBD1 TRBJ1-5 . TRBV6-5 CASSTGTENQPQHF TGTGCCAGCAGTACAGGGACAGAGAATCAGCCCCAGCATTTT
. TRBJ2-7 . TRBV7-9 CASSQNRDWRQYF TGTGCCAGCAGCCAAAACAGGGATTGGCGGCAGTACTTC
TRBD2 TRBJ2-5 few TRBV30 CAWREAGVETQYF TGTGCCTGGAGAGAAGCGGGGGTGGAGACCCAGTACTTC
. TRBJ2-7 . TRBV15 CATSRVAGKESQQYF TGTGCCACCAGCAGAGTGGCGGGAAAAGAGAGCCAGCAGTACTTC
. TRBJ2-5 . TRBV5-4 CASSLILQETQYF TGTGCCAGCAGCTTGATCCTACAAGAGACCCAGTACTTC
TRBD2 TRBJ2-3 . TRBV4-1 CASSQDPSGGTDTQYF TGCGCCAGCAGCCAAGATCCCAGCGGGGGAACAGATACGCAGTATTTT
. TRBJ1-5 . TRBV4-1 CASSQDRGINQPQHF TGCGCCAGCAGCCAAGACCGAGGGATCAATCAGCCCCAGCATTTT
TRBD2 TRBJ2-5 . TRBV6-5 CASSYQGRGGETQYF TGTGCCAGCAGTTACCAGGGGCGGGGGGGGGAGACCCAGTACTTC
. TRBJ2-3 . TRBV5-4 CASSLRRDSDTQYF TGTGCCAGCAGCTTAAGGCGGGATTCAGATACGCAGTATTTT
. TRBJ2-5 . TRBV10-3 CAISGNEETQYF TGTGCCATCAGTGGCAATGAGGAGACCCAGTACTTC
TRBD1 TRBJ1-1 . TRBV29-1 CSATPRQGNTEAFF TGCAGCGCAACACCTCGACAGGGAAACACTGAAGCTTTCTTT
. TRBJ1-2 few TRBV5-1 CASSLELTDGYTF TGCGCCAGCAGCTTGGAATTGACAGACGGCTACACCTTC
TRBD2 TRBJ2-3 . TRBV28 CASSPPGLEVAGGLDTQYF TGTGCCAGCAGTCCACCAGGGCTAGAGGTAGCGGGAGGATTGGATACGCAGTATTTT
. TRBJ2-7 . TRBV27 CASSLDRDYEQYF TGTGCCAGCAGTTTAGACAGAGATTACGAGCAGTACTTC